This TCR beta chain was sequenced during a study of cytomegalovirus exposure and HLA in healthy donors. Background on the study: When 300 to 400 donors were genotyped, just over 80% of them were found to fall in the Caucasian-associated ancestry cluster. Study-level points and caveats: In a later analysis, HLA-C alleles had the fewest associated TCRs, DRB1 alleles the most. 87-base-pair reads could not separate some V segments, including TRBV6-2 and TRBV6-3.

PCR involved 60 Vbeta and 13 Jbeta primers. The repertoire was sequenced with immunoSEQ multiplex PCR; TCRdb's copy has only in-frame clones and lacks some. The repertoire table contains 60,000 to 85,000 clones. V was clipped by 8 bases and J by 3 bases; unmatched bases: 9. Germline V gene data show CDR1 as MNHNS and CDR2 as SASEGT. This CDR3 has 15 amino acids. At sampling all donors were nominally healthy, likely with unrecorded immune exposures. Comment on this clone: The target antigen is unknown.

Sequencing used PBMCs. This receptor was obtained from a man aged 45 to 65 in good health and CMV-seropositive. V is TRBV6-1 and J is TRBJ2-2; the match to TRBD2 covers 7 bases. The CDR3 reads CASSWGGTDTGELFF. In DNA form, the CDR3 reads TGTGCCAGCTCATGGGGGGGGACGGACACCGGGGAGCTGTTTTTT.